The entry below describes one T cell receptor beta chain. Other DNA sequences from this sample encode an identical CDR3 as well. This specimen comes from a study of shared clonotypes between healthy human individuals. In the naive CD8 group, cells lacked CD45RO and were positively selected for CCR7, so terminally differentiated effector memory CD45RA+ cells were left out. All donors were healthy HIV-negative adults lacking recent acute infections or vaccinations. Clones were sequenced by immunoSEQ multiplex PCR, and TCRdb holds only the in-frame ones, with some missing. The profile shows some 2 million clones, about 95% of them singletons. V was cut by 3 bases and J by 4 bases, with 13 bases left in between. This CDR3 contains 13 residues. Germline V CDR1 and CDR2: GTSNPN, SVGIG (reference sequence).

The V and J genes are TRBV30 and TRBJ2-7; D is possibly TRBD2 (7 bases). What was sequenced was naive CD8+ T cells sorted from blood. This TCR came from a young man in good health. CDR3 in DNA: TGTGCCTGGAGCGGCGAGGGGGGGTACGAGCAGTACTTC. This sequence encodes CAWSGEGGYEQYF.